This T cell receptor beta chain was captured in a study of CXCR3-negative and CXCR3-positive naive CD8 T cells. CD45RO-CCR7+CD27+CD95- cells counted as naive CD8+ T cells. The method, 5' RACE with UMI labels, was used to prepare the TRB cDNA libraries. TCRdb reprocessed the 5' RACE reads and keeps a single row for each CDR3 protein, giving no DNA. Recorded for this sample: about 62,000 distinct CDR3 sequences. CDR3 length: 14 residues. Germline assignment: CDR1 ENHRY and CDR2 SYGVKD. Sequenced material: naive CXCR3- CD8+ T cells from blood. Subset given: CD45RO-CCR7+CD27+CD95- naive CD8+ T cells lacking CXCR3 (TNR3-). The sequence was obtained from a human donor in good health. Some clones in this sample may be carry-over from other donors' samples. The chain carries TRBV10-3 and TRBJ1-1. CDR3 sequence: CAISEPTMNTEAFF.